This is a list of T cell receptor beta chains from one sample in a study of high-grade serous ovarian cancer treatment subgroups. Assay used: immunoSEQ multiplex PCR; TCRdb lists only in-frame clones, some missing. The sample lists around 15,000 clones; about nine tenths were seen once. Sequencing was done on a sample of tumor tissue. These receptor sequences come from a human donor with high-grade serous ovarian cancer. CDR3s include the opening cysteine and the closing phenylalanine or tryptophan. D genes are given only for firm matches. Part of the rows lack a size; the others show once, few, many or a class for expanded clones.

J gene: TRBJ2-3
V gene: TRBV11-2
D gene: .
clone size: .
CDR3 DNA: TGTGCCAGCAGCCGTACGGGACGGGGGCCCACAGATACGCAGTATTTT
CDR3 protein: CASSRTGRGPTDTQYF

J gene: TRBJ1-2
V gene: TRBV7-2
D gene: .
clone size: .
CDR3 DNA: TGTGCCAGCAGCTTAGAAGCAGGAAACTATGGCTACACCTTC
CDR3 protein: CASSLEAGNYGYTF

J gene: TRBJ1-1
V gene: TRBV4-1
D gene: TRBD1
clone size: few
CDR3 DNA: TGCGCCAGCAGCCAAGTCCAGGACAGGAGCAGAAGCACTGAAGCTTTCTTT
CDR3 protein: CASSQVQDRSRSTEAFF

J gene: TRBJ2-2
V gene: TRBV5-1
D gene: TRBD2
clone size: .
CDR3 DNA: TGCGCCAGCAGCCTAAGCGGGGCAAACACCGGGGAGCTGTTTTTT
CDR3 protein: CASSLSGANTGELFF

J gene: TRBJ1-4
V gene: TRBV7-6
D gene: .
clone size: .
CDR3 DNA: TGTGCCAGCAGCTTCACGGGGGCGGCTAATGAAAAACTGTTTTTT
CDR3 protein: CASSFTGAANEKLFF

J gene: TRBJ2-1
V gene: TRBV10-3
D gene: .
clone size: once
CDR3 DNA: TGTGCCATCAGTGGGGGGAGGCACAATGAGCAGTTCTTC
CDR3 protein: CAISGGRHNEQFF

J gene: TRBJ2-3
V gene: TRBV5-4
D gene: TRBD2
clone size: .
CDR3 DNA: TGTGCCAGCAGCTGGGGGGGGGATACGCAGTATTTT
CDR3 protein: CASSWGGDTQYF

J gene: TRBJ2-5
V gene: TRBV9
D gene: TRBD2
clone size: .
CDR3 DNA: TGTGCCAGCAGCCCACCGACTAGCGGGGCCACCCAGTACTTC
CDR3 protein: CASSPPTSGATQYF

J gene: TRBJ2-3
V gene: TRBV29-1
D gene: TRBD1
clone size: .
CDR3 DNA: TGCAGCGTTGCGGGGGGACAGGGGAGTGGCACAGATACGCAGTATTTT
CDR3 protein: CSVAGGQGSGTDTQYF

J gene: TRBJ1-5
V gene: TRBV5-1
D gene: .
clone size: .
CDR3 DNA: TGCGCCAGCAGCGGTAGGGAGTATGGGGACACCAATCAGCCCCAGCATTTT
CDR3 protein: CASSGREYGDTNQPQHF

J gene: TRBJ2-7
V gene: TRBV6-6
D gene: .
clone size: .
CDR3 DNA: TGTGCCAGCAGCCTCCACTTGGCCTACGAGCAGTACTTC
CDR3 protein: CASSLHLAYEQYF

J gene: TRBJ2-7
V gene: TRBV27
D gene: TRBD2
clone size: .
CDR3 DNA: TGTGCCAGCAGCCCAAGCGGGGGTCTTATTCACTACGAGCAGTACTTC
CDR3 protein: CASSPSGGLIHYEQYF

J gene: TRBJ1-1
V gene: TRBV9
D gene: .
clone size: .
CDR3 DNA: TGTGCCAGCAGCCTACGTCCGGACAGAGGGACTGAAGCTTTCTTT
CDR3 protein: CASSLRPDRGTEAFF

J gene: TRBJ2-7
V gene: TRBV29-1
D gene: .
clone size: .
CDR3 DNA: TGCAGCGTTAGGGGTGGCAGCTCCTACGAGCAGTACTTC
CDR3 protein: CSVRGGSSYEQYF

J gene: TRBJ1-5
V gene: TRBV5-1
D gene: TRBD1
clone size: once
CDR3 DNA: TGCGCCAGCAGCTTCGGACAGGGGACGAATCAGCCCCAGCATTTT
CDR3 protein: CASSFGQGTNQPQHF

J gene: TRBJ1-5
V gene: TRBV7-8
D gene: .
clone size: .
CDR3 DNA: TGTGCCAGCAGCTTAGCTGGGGGACACCAGCATTTT
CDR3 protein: CASSLAGGHQHF

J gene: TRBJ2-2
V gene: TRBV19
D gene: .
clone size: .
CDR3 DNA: TGTGCCACTCAGAGGAGTAACACCGGGGAGCTGTTTTTT
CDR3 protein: CATQRSNTGELFF

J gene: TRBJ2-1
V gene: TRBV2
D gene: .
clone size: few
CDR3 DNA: TGTGCCAGCCTATTGGATGAGCAGTTCTTC
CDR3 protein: CASLLDEQFF

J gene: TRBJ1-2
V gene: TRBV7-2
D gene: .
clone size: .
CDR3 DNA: TGTGCCAGCAGCTTAGAGAGGGTTTACTATGGCTACACCTTC
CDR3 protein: CASSLERVYYGYTF

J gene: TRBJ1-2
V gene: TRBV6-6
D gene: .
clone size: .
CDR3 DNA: TGTGCCAGCAGCCCTGGACAAAACTATGGCTACACCTTC
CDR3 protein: CASSPGQNYGYTF

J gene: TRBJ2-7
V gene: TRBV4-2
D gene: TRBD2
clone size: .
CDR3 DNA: TGTGCCAGCAGCCAAGGTCAGCGGGGGGACTACGAGCAGTACTTC
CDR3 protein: CASSQGQRGDYEQYF

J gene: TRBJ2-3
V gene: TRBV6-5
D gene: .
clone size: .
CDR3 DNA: TGTGCCAGCCACGAACAGAACACAGATACGCAGTATTTT
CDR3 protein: CASHEQNTDTQYF

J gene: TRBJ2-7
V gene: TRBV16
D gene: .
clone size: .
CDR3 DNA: TGTGCCAGCAGCCTAGGACGGGAAGACGAGCAGTACTTC
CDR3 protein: CASSLGREDEQYF

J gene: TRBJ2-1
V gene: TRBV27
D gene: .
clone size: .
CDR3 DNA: TGTGCCAGCAGTTTTGGGGCGAGCTCCTACAATGAGCAGTTCTTC
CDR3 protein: CASSFGASSYNEQFF

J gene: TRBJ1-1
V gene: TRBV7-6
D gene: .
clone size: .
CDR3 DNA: TGTGCCAGCAGCCCTTGGGGCCATGAAGCTTTCTTT
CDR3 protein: CASSPWGHEAFF

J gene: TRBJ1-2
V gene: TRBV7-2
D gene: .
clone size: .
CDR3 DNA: TGTGCCAGCAGCCGAAACCAGGCAGATGGCTACACCTTC
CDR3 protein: CASSRNQADGYTF

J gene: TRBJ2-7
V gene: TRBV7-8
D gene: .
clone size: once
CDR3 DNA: TGTGCCAGCAGCTCTGACAGGATTAGGGGATCCTACGAGCAGTACTTC
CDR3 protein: CASSSDRIRGSYEQYF

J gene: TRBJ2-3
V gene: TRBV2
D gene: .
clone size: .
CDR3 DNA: TGTGCCAGCAGTGTAGGGGGCACAGATACGCAGTATTTT
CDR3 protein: CASSVGGTDTQYF

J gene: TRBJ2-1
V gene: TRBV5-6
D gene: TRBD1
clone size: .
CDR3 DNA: TGTGCCAGCAGCTTAGGGGACAGGGCCTACAATGAGCAGTTCTTC
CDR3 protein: CASSLGDRAYNEQFF

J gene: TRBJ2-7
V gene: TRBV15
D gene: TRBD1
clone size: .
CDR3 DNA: TGTGCCACCAGCAGGGCAGGGGGCGAATACGAGCAGTACTTC
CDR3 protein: CATSRAGGEYEQYF

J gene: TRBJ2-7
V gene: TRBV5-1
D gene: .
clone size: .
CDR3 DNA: TGCGCCAGCAGCTTCACAGGTCTCTCCTACGAGCAGTACTTC
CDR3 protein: CASSFTGLSYEQYF

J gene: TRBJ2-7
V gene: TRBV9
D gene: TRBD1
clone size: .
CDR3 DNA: TGTGCCAGCAGCGTTTCGGGACAGGGCTACGAGCAGTACTTC
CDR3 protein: CASSVSGQGYEQYF

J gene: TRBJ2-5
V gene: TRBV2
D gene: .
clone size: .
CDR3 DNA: TGTGCCAGCAGTGGGACGTTCCAAGAGACCCAGTACTTC
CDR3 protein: CASSGTFQETQYF

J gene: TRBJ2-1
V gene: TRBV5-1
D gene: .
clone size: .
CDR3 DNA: TGCGCCAGCAGCGTGGACACCACCTACAATGAGCAGTTCTTC
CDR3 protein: CASSVDTTYNEQFF

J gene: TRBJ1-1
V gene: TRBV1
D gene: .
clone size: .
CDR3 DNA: TGCACCAGCAGCCAAGCGGACACTGAAGCTTTCTTT
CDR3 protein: CTSSQADTEAFF

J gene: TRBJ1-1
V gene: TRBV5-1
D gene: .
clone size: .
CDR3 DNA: TGCGCCAGCAGCTTGCCGGGGGTGGGCACTGAAGCTTTCTTT
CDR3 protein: CASSLPGVGTEAFF

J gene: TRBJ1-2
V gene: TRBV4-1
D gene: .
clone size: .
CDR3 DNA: TGCGCCAGCAGCCAAGGGGGGCCCGGCTATGGCTACACCTTC
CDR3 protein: CASSQGGPGYGYTF

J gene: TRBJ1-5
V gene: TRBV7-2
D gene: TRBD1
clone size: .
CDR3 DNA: TGTGCCAGCAGCTTAGGAGGGACAGGCAATCAGCCCCAGCATTTT
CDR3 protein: CASSLGGTGNQPQHF

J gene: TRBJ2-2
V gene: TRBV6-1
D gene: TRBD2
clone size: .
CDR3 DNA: TGTGCCAGCAGTGAGACTAGCGGGAACACCGGGGAGCTGTTTTTT
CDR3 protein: CASSETSGNTGELFF

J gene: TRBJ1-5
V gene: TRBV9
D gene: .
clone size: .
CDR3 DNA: TGTGCCAGCAGCGTAGGGGAATATCAGCCCCAGCATTTT
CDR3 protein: CASSVGEYQPQHF

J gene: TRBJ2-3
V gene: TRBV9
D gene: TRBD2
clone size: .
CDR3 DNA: TGTGCCAGCAGCGTAGCTTCGACTAGCGGGGGCCGCACAGATACGCAGTATTTT
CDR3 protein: CASSVASTSGGRTDTQYF

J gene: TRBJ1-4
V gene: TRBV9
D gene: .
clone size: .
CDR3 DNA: TGTGCCAGCAGCGGGGGTGACGGCGAAAAACTGTTTTTT
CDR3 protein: CASSGGDGEKLFF

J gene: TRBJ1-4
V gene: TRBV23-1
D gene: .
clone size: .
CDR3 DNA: TGCGCCAGCAGTCAAACCTCACAGGGAAGAGGGGGAACTAATGAAAAACTGTTTTTT
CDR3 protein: CASSQTSQGRGGTNEKLFF

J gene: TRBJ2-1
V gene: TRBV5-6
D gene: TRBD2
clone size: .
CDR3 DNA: TGTGCCAGCAGCTTGGTTTCTAGCGGGGGGGCCGCGAATGAGCAGTTCTTC
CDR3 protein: CASSLVSSGGAANEQFF

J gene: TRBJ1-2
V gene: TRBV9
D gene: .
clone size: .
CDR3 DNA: TGTGCCAGCAGCAACCCCGGGATCTCCTATGGCTACACCTTC
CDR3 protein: CASSNPGISYGYTF

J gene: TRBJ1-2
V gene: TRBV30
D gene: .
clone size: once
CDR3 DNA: TGTGCCCGAGGACAGAAAAATGGCTACACCTTC
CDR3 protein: CARGQKNGYTF

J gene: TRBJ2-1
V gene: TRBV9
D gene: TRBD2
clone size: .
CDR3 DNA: TGTGCCAGCAGCGGGGCCCCCGGGACTAGCAAAAGAAATGAGCAGTTCTTC
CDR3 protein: CASSGAPGTSKRNEQFF

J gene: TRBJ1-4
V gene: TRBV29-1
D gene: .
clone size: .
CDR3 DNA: TGCAGCGTTGTAAACGAGAATGAAAAACTGTTTTTT
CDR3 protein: CSVVNENEKLFF

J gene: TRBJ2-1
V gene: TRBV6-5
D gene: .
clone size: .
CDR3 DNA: TGTGCCAGCAGTTACTCGCAGGGGGGAATCAATGAGCAGTTCTTC
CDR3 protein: CASSYSQGGINEQFF

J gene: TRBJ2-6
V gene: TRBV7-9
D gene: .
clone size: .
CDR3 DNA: TGTGCCAGCAGCTACAGCTCTGGGGCCAACGTCCTGACTTTC
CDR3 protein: CASSYSSGANVLTF